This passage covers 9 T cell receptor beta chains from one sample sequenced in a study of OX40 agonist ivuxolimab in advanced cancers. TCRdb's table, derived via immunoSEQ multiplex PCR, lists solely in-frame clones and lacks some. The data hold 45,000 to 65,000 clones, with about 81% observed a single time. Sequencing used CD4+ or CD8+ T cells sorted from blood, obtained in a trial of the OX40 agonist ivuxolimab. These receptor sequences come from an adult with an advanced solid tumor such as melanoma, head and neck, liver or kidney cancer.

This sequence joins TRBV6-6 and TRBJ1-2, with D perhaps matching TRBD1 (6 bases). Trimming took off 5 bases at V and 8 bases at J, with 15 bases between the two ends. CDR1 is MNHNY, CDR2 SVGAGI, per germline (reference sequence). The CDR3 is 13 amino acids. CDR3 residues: CASSREGEGGYTF. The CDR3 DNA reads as TGTGCCAGCAGTCGCGAGGGGGAGGGGGGCTACACCTTC.

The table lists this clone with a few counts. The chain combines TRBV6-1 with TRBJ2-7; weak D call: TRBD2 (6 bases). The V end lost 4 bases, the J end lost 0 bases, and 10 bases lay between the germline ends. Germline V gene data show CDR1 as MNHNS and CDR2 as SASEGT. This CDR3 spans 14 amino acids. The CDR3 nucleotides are TGTGCCAGCAGTGCTAGCGCGAGCTCCTACGAGCAGTACTTC. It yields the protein CASSASASSYEQYF.

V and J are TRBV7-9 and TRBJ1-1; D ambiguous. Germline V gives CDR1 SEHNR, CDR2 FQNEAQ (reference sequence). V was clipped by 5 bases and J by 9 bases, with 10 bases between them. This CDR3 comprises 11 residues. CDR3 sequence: CASSPEYKAFF. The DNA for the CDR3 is TGTGCCAGCAGCCCAGAATACAAAGCTTTCTTT.

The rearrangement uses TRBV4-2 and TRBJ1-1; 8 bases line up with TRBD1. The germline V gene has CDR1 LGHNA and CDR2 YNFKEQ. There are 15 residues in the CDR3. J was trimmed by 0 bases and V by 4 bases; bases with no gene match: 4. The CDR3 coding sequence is TGTGCCAGCAGCCTCGCAGGGGGCATGAACACTGAAGCTTTCTTT. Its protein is CASSLAGGMNTEAFF.

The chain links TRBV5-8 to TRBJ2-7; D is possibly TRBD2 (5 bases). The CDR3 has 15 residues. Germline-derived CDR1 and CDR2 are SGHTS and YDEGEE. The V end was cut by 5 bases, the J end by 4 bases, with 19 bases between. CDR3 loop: CASRLSPAGEYEQYF. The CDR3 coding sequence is TGTGCCAGCAGACTTTCTCCCGCCGGGGAGTACGAGCAGTACTTC. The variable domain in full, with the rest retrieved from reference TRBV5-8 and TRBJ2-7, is EAGVTQSPTHLIKTRGQQATLRCSPISGHTSVYWYQQALGLGLQFLLWYDEGEERNRGNFPPRFSGRQFPNYSSELNVNALELEDSALYLCASRLSPAGEYEQYFGPGTRLTVT.

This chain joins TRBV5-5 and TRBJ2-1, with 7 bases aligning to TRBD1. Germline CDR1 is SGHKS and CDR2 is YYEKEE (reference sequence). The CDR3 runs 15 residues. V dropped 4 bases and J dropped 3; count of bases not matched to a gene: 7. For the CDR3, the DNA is TGTGCCAGCAGCCCAGGGACAGTTGACTACAATGAGCAGTTCTTC. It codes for CASSPGTVDYNEQFF.

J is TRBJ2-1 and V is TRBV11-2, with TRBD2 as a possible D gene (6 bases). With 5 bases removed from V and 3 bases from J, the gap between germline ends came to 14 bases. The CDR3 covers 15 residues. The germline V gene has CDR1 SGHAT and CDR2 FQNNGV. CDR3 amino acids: CASSVGTGVYNEQFF. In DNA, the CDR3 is TGTGCCAGCAGCGTGGGGACTGGAGTCTACAATGAGCAGTTCTTC.

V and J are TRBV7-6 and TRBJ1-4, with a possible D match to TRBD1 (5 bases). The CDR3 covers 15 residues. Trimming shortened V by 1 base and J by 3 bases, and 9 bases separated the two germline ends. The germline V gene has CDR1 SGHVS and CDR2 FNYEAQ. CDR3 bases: TGTGCCAGCAGCTTAGGGGGCAGGTCTAATGAAAAACTGTTTTTT. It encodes CASSLGGRSNEKLFF.

The chain's CDR3 is CASATSGLGEQFF. The CDR3 coding sequence is TGTGCTAGTGCCACTAGCGGCCTAGGTGAGCAGTTCTTC. The chain joins TRBV12-5 to TRBJ2-1; TRBD2 matches 8 bases. V trimming: 7 bases; J trimming: 9 bases; junction bases outside the gene matches: 8. The CDR3 spans 13 residues. In germline, CDR1 is LGHNT, CDR2 FRNRAP.